This T cell receptor beta chain was identified in a study of technical replicates of blood from several donors. Data came from immunoSEQ multiplex PCR; TCRdb stores just in-frame clones and leaves some out. The sample gives about 80,000 clones, about 97% of which show up once; 0.15% to 0.2% is in the top ten. This CDR3 region has 13 residues. V dropped 5 bases and J dropped 1 base, with 9 bases sitting between them. The germline gives CDR1 SGHRS, CDR2 YFSETQ. The TCR was taken from a human donor in good health. V gene TRBV5-1 combines with J gene TRBJ1-2; no reliable D call. Sequences were obtained from T cells isolated from PBMCs. The CDR3 loop reads CASSHRDNYGYTF. CDR3 nucleotide sequence: TGCGCCAGCAGTCACCGGGATAACTATGGCTACACCTTC.